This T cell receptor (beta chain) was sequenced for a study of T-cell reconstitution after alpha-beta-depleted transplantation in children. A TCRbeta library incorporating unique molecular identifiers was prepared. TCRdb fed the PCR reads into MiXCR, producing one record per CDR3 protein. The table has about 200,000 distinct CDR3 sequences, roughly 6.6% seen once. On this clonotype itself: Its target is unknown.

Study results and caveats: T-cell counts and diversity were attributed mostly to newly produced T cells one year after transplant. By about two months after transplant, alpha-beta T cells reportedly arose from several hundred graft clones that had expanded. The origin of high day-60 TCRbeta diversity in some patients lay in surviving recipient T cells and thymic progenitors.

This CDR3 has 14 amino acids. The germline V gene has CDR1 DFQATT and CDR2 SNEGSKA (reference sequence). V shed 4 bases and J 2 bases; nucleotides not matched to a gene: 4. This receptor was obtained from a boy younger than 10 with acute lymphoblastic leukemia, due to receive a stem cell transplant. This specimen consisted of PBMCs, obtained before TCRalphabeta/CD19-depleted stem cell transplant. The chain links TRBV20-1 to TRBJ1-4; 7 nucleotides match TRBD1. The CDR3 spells CSAIQGSTNEKLFF. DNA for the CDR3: TGCAGTGCTATACAGGGGAGCACTAATGAAAAACTGTTTTTT.